This TCR beta chain was obtained from a study of patients and donors after allogeneic stem cell transplantation. This clonotype has only a few counts. TCRdb re-called the RT-PCR reads with MiXCR, one entry per CDR3 protein. Of about 960,000 distinct CDR3 sequences in the sample, 15% to 20% are singletons; the top ten hold under 6.5%. The CDR3 contains 18 residues. Per the germline V gene, CDR1 is MNHGY and CDR2 is SAAAGT. Trimming took off 0 bases at V and 4 bases at J, with 16 bases between the two ends. This sequence joins TRBV6-8 and TRBJ2-6; the D is unclear. The sequenced sample consisted of blood, either unsorted or a sorted T cell fraction (not recorded which). This sequence was found in a human donor who was either an allogeneic HSCT recipient or a stem cell or donor lymphocyte infusion donor (not recorded which). It is not recorded whose cells these are; they may come from a transplant donor. The CDR3 region has the DNA TGTGCCAGCAGTTACTCGGGGTTTGAAGGAGTCGGGGCCAACGTCCTGACTTTC. Its translation: CASSYSGFEGVGANVLTF.